What follows describes a single T cell receptor (beta chain). This sample is drawn from a study of beta chain features in type 1 diabetes. Expressed TCRB transcripts got sequenced, as all isolated RNA was reverse transcribed. Sequencing was performed with immunoSEQ multiplex PCR; in TCRdb, only in-frame clones are kept and a portion is missing. The repertoire has roughly 380,000 clones, around a fifth of them found once; the top ten carry under 0.05%. Germline trimming cut 6 bases from V and 10 bases from J; bases unmatched to any gene: 13. Germline-derived CDR1 and CDR2 are MGHDK and SYGVNS. The CDR3 extends over 14 amino acids.

This sequence originates from a young woman in good health. Sequencing input: naive CD4+ T cells from blood. The chain joins TRBV25-1 to TRBJ1-1, with TRBD1 matching 8 bases. The DNA for the CDR3 is TGTGCCAGCAGCGCCGAGGACAGGGTGTTTGGAGCTTTCTTT. Translation: CASSAEDRVFGAFF. Drawing the rest from reference TRBV25-1 and TRBJ1-1, the complete variable domain is EADIYQTPRYLVIGTGKKITLECSQTMGHDKMYWYQQDPGMELHLIHYSYGVNSTEKGDLSSESTVSRIRTEHFPLTLESARPSHTSQYLCASSAEDRVFGAFFGQGTRLTVV.